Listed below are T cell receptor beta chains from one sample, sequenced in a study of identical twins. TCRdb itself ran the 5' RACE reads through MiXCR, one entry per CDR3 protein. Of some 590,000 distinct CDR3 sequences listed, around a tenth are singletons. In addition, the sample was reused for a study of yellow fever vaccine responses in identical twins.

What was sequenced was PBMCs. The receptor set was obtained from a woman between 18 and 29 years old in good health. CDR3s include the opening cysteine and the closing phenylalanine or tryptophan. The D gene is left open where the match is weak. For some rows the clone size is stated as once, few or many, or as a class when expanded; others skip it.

DNA: TGTGCCAGCAGCTCGATAAGAAGACAGTCTCCAATCTACGAGCAGTACTTC
CDR3: CASSSIRRQSPIYEQYF
J: TRBJ2-7
V: TRBV7-9
D: NA
size: NA

DNA: TGCGCCAGCAGCTTGGTTACGGGAGGGCCCTACAATGAGCAGTTCTTC
CDR3: CASSLVTGGPYNEQFF
J: TRBJ2-1
V: TRBV5-1
D: TRBD2
size: few

DNA: TGTGCCACCAGCGGGACAAGGGGCGGTCTAGCGGAGAGCTCCTACAATGAGCAGTTCTTC
CDR3: CATSGTRGGLAESSYNEQFF
J: TRBJ2-1
V: TRBV24-1
D: NA
size: once

DNA: TGCAGTGCTAGAGAAGGGACTAGCGGGGGGTCATTCACAGATACGCAGTATTTT
CDR3: CSAREGTSGGSFTDTQYF
J: TRBJ2-3
V: TRBV20-1
D: TRBD2
size: few

DNA: TGTGCCAGCAGCTGGAGGTTCACCGGGGAGCTGTTTTTT
CDR3: CASSWRFTGELFF
J: TRBJ2-2
V: TRBV5-6
D: NA
size: few

DNA: TGTGCCACCAGTGCCCTGGGAGGGGAGAACGAGCAGTACTTC
CDR3: CATSALGGENEQYF
J: TRBJ2-7
V: TRBV24-1
D: TRBD2
size: NA

DNA: TGTGCCAGCAGCTACACGGGGGGGGTGGAGCAGTTCTTC
CDR3: CASSYTGGVEQFF
J: TRBJ2-1
V: TRBV2
D: TRBD2
size: few

DNA: TGTGCCAGCAGTGACCTAACCGTTACGCAGTATTTT
CDR3: CASSDLTVTQYF
J: TRBJ2-3
V: TRBV2
D: NA
size: NA

DNA: TGCAGCGCCCGGACTAGCGGGAATTCCTACGAGCAGTACTTC
CDR3: CSARTSGNSYEQYF
J: TRBJ2-7
V: TRBV29-1
D: TRBD2
size: many

DNA: TGTGCCAGCAGCTTTGGCGGGGGGGCTGCCTACGAGCAGTACTTC
CDR3: CASSFGGGAAYEQYF
J: TRBJ2-7
V: TRBV7-3
D: TRBD2
size: few

DNA: TGCAGTGCCTACGAGGGAGCTTTCTTT
CDR3: CSAYEGAFF
J: TRBJ1-1
V: TRBV20-1
D: NA
size: few

DNA: TGTGCCAGCAGCTTGAAAGCCTGGACAGGGGGCTTCGCCAAAAACATTCAGTACTTC
CDR3: CASSLKAWTGGFAKNIQYF
J: TRBJ2-4
V: TRBV5-6
D: TRBD1
size: few

DNA: TGTGCCAGCAGCTTGGTGGGACAGGGAAACTACGAGCAGTACTTC
CDR3: CASSLVGQGNYEQYF
J: TRBJ2-7
V: TRBV13
D: TRBD1
size: many

DNA: TGTGCCAGCAGCCCCGGACAGGGCCACCAAGAGACCCAGTACTTC
CDR3: CASSPGQGHQETQYF
J: TRBJ2-5
V: TRBV6-1
D: TRBD1
size: few

DNA: TGCAGCGTCTGGACTAGCGGGGGGCACTACAATGAGCAGTTCTTC
CDR3: CSVWTSGGHYNEQFF
J: TRBJ2-1
V: TRBV29-1
D: TRBD2
size: few

DNA: TGTGCCAGCAGCAAAGTTTGTAAAGGGCAAAGGCTTAGCACAGATACGCAGTATTTT
CDR3: CASSKVCKGQRLSTDTQYF
J: TRBJ2-3
V: TRBV21-1
D: NA
size: many

DNA: TGTGCCAGCAGTTATACGACTAGCTTTCAGGATGAGCAGTTCTTC
CDR3: CASSYTTSFQDEQFF
J: TRBJ2-1
V: TRBV6-5
D: TRBD2
size: NA

DNA: TGTGCCAGTAGCTGGACAGGGGTATCGGCAGATACGCAGTATTTT
CDR3: CASSWTGVSADTQYF
J: TRBJ2-3
V: TRBV19
D: TRBD1
size: NA

DNA: TGTGACAGCAGCAAAGTCCGTCCTAGCGGGAGGATAATAGCCAAAAACATTCAGTACTTC
CDR3: CDSSKVRPSGRIIAKNIQYF
J: TRBJ2-4
V: TRBV21-1
D: NA
size: NA

DNA: TGCGCCAGCAGCTTGGCCTCCAGGGTGAGAAGCGCCAATGAGCAGTTCTTC
CDR3: CASSLASRVRSANEQFF
J: TRBJ2-1
V: TRBV5-1
D: NA
size: many

DNA: TGTGCCACCCAGACTAGGGAAGAGACCCAGTACTTC
CDR3: CATQTREETQYF
J: TRBJ2-5
V: TRBV6-6
D: NA
size: many

DNA: TGTGCCAGCAGCCGACTCAGGGGAGGCGGCAATCAGCCCCAGCATTTT
CDR3: CASSRLRGGGNQPQHF
J: TRBJ1-5
V: TRBV5-6
D: NA
size: NA

DNA: TGCGCCAGCAGCCAAGATCTGAGCAGGGGTTGGGGCACAGATACGCAGTATTTT
CDR3: CASSQDLSRGWGTDTQYF
J: TRBJ2-3
V: TRBV4-3
D: NA
size: few

DNA: TGTGCCAGCAGCCAAGGGGGCGAAGGTCAAGAGACCCAGTACTTC
CDR3: CASSQGGEGQETQYF
J: TRBJ2-5
V: TRBV4-2
D: NA
size: few

DNA: TGCAGTGCTACGGGACTCCCCGATTACAATGAGCAGTTCTTC
CDR3: CSATGLPDYNEQFF
J: TRBJ2-1
V: TRBV20-1
D: NA
size: NA

DNA: TGCAGTGCAGACGGGATTTCGAACACCGGGGAGCTGTTTTTT
CDR3: CSADGISNTGELFF
J: TRBJ2-2
V: TRBV20-1
D: NA
size: NA

DNA: TGCGCCAGCAGCAGGGTAGCGGGGGCGCAAGAGACCCAGTACTTC
CDR3: CASSRVAGAQETQYF
J: TRBJ2-5
V: TRBV10-2
D: TRBD2
size: many

DNA: TGTGCTAGCAGCCCGCAGGTTGCAGGGAGGTGGGATACGCAGTATTTT
CDR3: CASSPQVAGRWDTQYF
J: TRBJ2-3
V: TRBV7-7
D: NA
size: NA

DNA: TGTGCCAGCAGCTTAACCGGGAGCTATGAGCAGTTCTTC
CDR3: CASSLTGSYEQFF
J: TRBJ2-1
V: TRBV11-2
D: NA
size: few

DNA: TGTGCCAGCAGATTTAGCGAATCTGGGCACCAGTACTTC
CDR3: CASRFSESGHQYF
J: TRBJ2-5
V: TRBV7-2
D: NA
size: few

DNA: TGTGCCAGCAGTTCCACCGGGACAGGGGCCTCCTACGAGCAGTACTTC
CDR3: CASSSTGTGASYEQYF
J: TRBJ2-7
V: TRBV27
D: TRBD1
size: NA

DNA: TGTGCCAGCAGCCAACTCCTGGGGGGGGCCAGCAAGGATGAGCAGTTCTTC
CDR3: CASSQLLGGASKDEQFF
J: TRBJ2-1
V: TRBV4-2
D: NA
size: NA

DNA: TGTGCCAGCAGCCTCGAACCCCGGGGAGATACGCAGTATTTT
CDR3: CASSLEPRGDTQYF
J: TRBJ2-3
V: TRBV6-1
D: NA
size: few

DNA: TGTGCCAGCACCTCCCCTCGGGCGGGTAGCACAGATACGCAGTATTTT
CDR3: CASTSPRAGSTDTQYF
J: TRBJ2-3
V: TRBV7-2
D: NA
size: NA

DNA: TGTGCCTGGAGGGGATCCGCTAACTATGGCTACACCTTC
CDR3: CAWRGSANYGYTF
J: TRBJ1-2
V: TRBV30
D: NA
size: NA

DNA: TGTGCCAGCAGACAGGGCTTGGGCACAGATACGCAGTATTTT
CDR3: CASRQGLGTDTQYF
J: TRBJ2-3
V: TRBV5-5
D: NA
size: few

DNA: TGTGCCATCAGTGAAGGGGAGAGAGCTGAAGCTTTCTTT
CDR3: CAISEGERAEAFF
J: TRBJ1-1
V: TRBV10-3
D: NA
size: many

DNA: TGTGCCGACAACCCTAGCGCCGGATTGACAGATACGCAGTATTTT
CDR3: CADNPSAGLTDTQYF
J: TRBJ2-3
V: TRBV7-9
D: NA
size: NA

DNA: TGTGCCAGCAGTTTAAGACTAGCGGGGGGGACTAGCACAGATACGCAGTATTTT
CDR3: CASSLRLAGGTSTDTQYF
J: TRBJ2-3
V: TRBV27
D: TRBD2
size: NA

DNA: TGTGCCAGCAGCTTAAGGAGGGAAATTTACAATGAGCAGTTCTTC
CDR3: CASSLRREIYNEQFF
J: TRBJ2-1
V: TRBV7-2
D: NA
size: few

DNA: TGCAGTGCTTCGAACAGGGGTTCCTACGAGCAGTACTTC
CDR3: CSASNRGSYEQYF
J: TRBJ2-7
V: TRBV20-1
D: TRBD1
size: few

DNA: TGTGCCAGTTCCGGGGGGGAAGCGGGGCAAGAGACCCAGTACTTC
CDR3: CASSGGEAGQETQYF
J: TRBJ2-5
V: TRBV11-2
D: TRBD2
size: few

DNA: TGTGCCAGCAGTACAGGGTTGACCACTGAAGCTTTCTTT
CDR3: CASSTGLTTEAFF
J: TRBJ1-1
V: TRBV25-1
D: NA
size: many

DNA: TGTGCCAGCTCACCACCGGGATTAGCGGGGCGTGTAATTACGCAGTATTTT
CDR3: CASSPPGLAGRVITQYF
J: TRBJ2-3
V: TRBV18
D: TRBD2
size: few

DNA: TGCAGCGTCTTAATAGCGGGAGGTTTTGGCGAGCAGTACTTC
CDR3: CSVLIAGGFGEQYF
J: TRBJ2-7
V: TRBV29-1
D: TRBD2
size: NA

DNA: TGTGCCAGCAGTTTAATGGGATCCTACGAGCAGTACTTC
CDR3: CASSLMGSYEQYF
J: TRBJ2-7
V: TRBV12-3/TRBV12-4
D: NA
size: many

DNA: TGCAGCGTTTCCGGGACGTACGAGCAGTACTTC
CDR3: CSVSGTYEQYF
J: TRBJ2-7
V: TRBV29-1
D: NA
size: many

DNA: TGTGCCAGCAGCTCGCAGGGAACCTATAATTCACCCCTCCACTTT
CDR3: CASSSQGTYNSPLHF
J: TRBJ1-6
V: TRBV7-9
D: NA
size: many

DNA: TGCAGTGCTAGACCTCGTGCTACAGGGCACCAGGCCCCCACCTACGAGCAGTACTTC
CDR3: CSARPRATGHQAPTYEQYF
J: TRBJ2-7
V: TRBV20-1
D: NA
size: NA

DNA: TGCAGTGCTAGGACAGGTGGAGGTATATACGAGCAGTACTTC
CDR3: CSARTGGGIYEQYF
J: TRBJ2-7
V: TRBV20-1
D: NA
size: many

DNA: TGCGCCAGCAGCGAGACAGGGGACGGAAAGACCCAGTACTTC
CDR3: CASSETGDGKTQYF
J: TRBJ2-5
V: TRBV5-1
D: TRBD1
size: NA

DNA: TGTGCCAGCAGCGTAGGGGGGGGGTTGAGCGGCCAATACAATGAGCAGTTCTTC
CDR3: CASSVGGGLSGQYNEQFF
J: TRBJ2-1
V: TRBV9
D: TRBD2
size: NA

DNA: TGTGCCAGCAGCTGGGGCGGGCTCGAGCAGTACTTC
CDR3: CASSWGGLEQYF
J: TRBJ2-7
V: TRBV12-3/TRBV12-4
D: NA
size: NA

DNA: TGCAGTGCCCTGGGACAGCGACTTTCCTACGAGCAGTACTTC
CDR3: CSALGQRLSYEQYF
J: TRBJ2-7
V: TRBV20-1
D: TRBD1
size: many